A selection of T cell receptor beta chains follows, all from one sample in a study of blood T cell repertoires in COVID-19. Using immunoSEQ multiplex PCR, the repertoire was profiled, and TCRdb retains in-frame clones only, with some absent. This table has roughly 69,000 clones, approximately 78% appearing once. The sample consisted of PBMCs or T cells enriched from blood (not recorded which). These receptors all stem from a woman in her thirties or forties with acute COVID-19. Each CDR3 is given with its conserved first and last residue. Each record gives: CDR3 length, V gene, D gene, J gene, clone size, CDR3 DNA, CDR3 protein. D genes are given only for firm matches. The size entry is marked missing in some rows and otherwise reads once, few, many or a size class.

17	TRBV21-1	NA	TRBJ2-1	medium-sized	TGTGCCAGCAGCAAAGGGGAACAGGGGTGCTCCTACAATGAGCAGTTCTTC	CASSKGEQGCSYNEQFF
13	TRBV6-5	NA	TRBJ1-2	NA	TGTGCCAGCTCGGAGACTGATCTTTATGGCTACACCTTC	CASSETDLYGYTF
15	TRBV27	NA	TRBJ2-1	NA	TGTGCCAGCAGTTTTGGCCCCAGCTCCTACAATGAGCAGTTCTTC	CASSFGPSSYNEQFF
14	TRBV28	NA	TRBJ1-2	NA	TGTGCCAGCAGTTTAGTGCAGGGTGCGGATGGCTACACCTTC	CASSLVQGADGYTF
15	TRBV14	NA	TRBJ2-3	NA	TGTGCCAGCAGCCACTCTGAGACTAGCACAGATACGCAGTATTTT	CASSHSETSTDTQYF
13	TRBV5-1	NA	TRBJ2-5	NA	TGCGCCAGCAGCTTGGGATTGGGCGAGACCCAGTACTTC	CASSLGLGETQYF
14	TRBV10-2	TRBD2	TRBJ2-1	NA	TGCGCCACCAAGGGTAGCGGGGGGGCAGGTGAGCAGTTCTTC	CATKGSGGAGEQFF
15	TRBV29-1	NA	TRBJ1-1	NA	TGCAGCGTTTCGGTCCGGGACACCATAGGAGCTGAAGCTTTCTTT	CSVSVRDTIGAEAFF
16	TRBV5-6	TRBD1	TRBJ1-1	NA	TGTGCCAGCAGCGCTGGGACAGACGTCATGAACACTGAAGCTTTCTTT	CASSAGTDVMNTEAFF
16	TRBV5-1	NA	TRBJ1-4	NA	TGCGCCAGCAGCTTAGTCGGCAGGGGAGAGAATGAAAAACTGTTTTTT	CASSLVGRGENEKLFF
18	TRBV7-2	TRBD2	TRBJ2-3	NA	TGTGCCAGCAGCTTCGTCCTAGCGGGGGGGCCTGGCACAGATACGCAGTATTTT	CASSFVLAGGPGTDTQYF
15	TRBV27	TRBD2	TRBJ2-1	NA	TGTGCCAGCTCCTTAGGGACTAGCGGGAGACATGAGCAGTTCTTC	CASSLGTSGRHEQFF
14	TRBV19	TRBD1	TRBJ1-1	NA	TGTGCCAGTATTCCGACAGGGGGAAGCACTGAAGCTTTCTTT	CASIPTGGSTEAFF
14	TRBV11-1	NA	TRBJ2-5	NA	TGTGCCAGCAGCAACCGGGACATCCAAGAGACCCAGTACTTC	CASSNRDIQETQYF
16	TRBV3-1/TRBV3-2	TRBD2	TRBJ2-7	NA	TGTGCCAGCAGCCAAGTGACTAGCGGGAGGTACTACGAGCAGTACTTC	CASSQVTSGRYYEQYF
14	TRBV3-1/TRBV3-2	TRBD2	TRBJ2-3	NA	TGTGCCAGCAAAGGAGGCGGGAGTGCAGATACGCAGTATTTT	CASKGGGSADTQYF
15	TRBV27	TRBD2	TRBJ2-7	NA	TGTGCCAGCATCAAGACTAGCGGGAGTTGGGGAGAGCAGTACTTC	CASIKTSGSWGEQYF
15	TRBV6-5	TRBD1	TRBJ1-5	NA	TGTGCCAGCAGTTCCGGGACAGGGAGCAATCAGCCCCAGCATTTT	CASSSGTGSNQPQHF
14	TRBV7-9	NA	TRBJ1-5	NA	TGTGCCAGCAGCACCGACAATAGCAATCAGCCCCAGCATTTT	CASSTDNSNQPQHF
13	TRBV10-1	NA	TRBJ2-5	few	TGCGCCAGCAGTGGACAGTACCAAGAGACCCAGTACTTC	CASSGQYQETQYF
15	TRBV29-1	NA	TRBJ2-3	NA	TGCAGCGTTGAAAGGGCTAGCGTGGGATCAGATACGCAGTATTTT	CSVERASVGSDTQYF
15	TRBV28	NA	TRBJ1-4	NA	TGTGCCAGCAGTGGTGGGGGGAAGGATAATGAAAAACTGTTTTTT	CASSGGGKDNEKLFF
13	TRBV27	NA	TRBJ1-2	NA	TGTGCCAGCAGTTTTAGCTCGGGGTCTGGCTACACCTTC	CASSFSSGSGYTF
14	TRBV13	NA	TRBJ2-7	NA	TGTGCCAGCAGCCAAGAAGGGAGTACCTACGAGCAGTACTTC	CASSQEGSTYEQYF
16	TRBV6-1	TRBD1	TRBJ2-6	few	TGTGCCAGCAGTGCACAGGGGGCCTTTGGGGCCAACGTCCTGACTTTC	CASSAQGAFGANVLTF
16	TRBV19	TRBD1	TRBJ1-4	NA	TGTGCCAGTAGTGATTTGCAGACAGGGAGGCCAGAAAAACTGTTTTTT	CASSDLQTGRPEKLFF
17	TRBV27	NA	TRBJ1-5	once	TGTGCCAGCAGAATTATGGGACATGGGGCAGCGAGTCAGCCCCAGCATTTT	CASRIMGHGAASQPQHF
15	TRBV27	NA	TRBJ2-1	once	TGTGCCAGCAGTCCGCTACAGGGGAGGTACAATGAGCAGTTCTTC	CASSPLQGRYNEQFF
13	TRBV19	TRBD1	TRBJ1-6	once	TGTGCCACTAAGGGACAGACCGACATAACCCTCCACTTT	CATKGQTDITLHF
14	TRBV11-2	TRBD1	TRBJ2-4	NA	TGTGCCAGCAGCTTAGGCGTTGGGGAGACAGGGCCCGACTTC	CASSLGVGETGPDF
15	TRBV28	NA	TRBJ1-5	NA	TGTGCCAGCAGTTTGGCCCTCAATAGCAATCAGCCCCAGCATTTT	CASSLALNSNQPQHF
15	TRBV7-8	TRBD1	TRBJ1-4	NA	TGTGCCAGCAGCTTAGTAACAGGGGGCCCAGAAAAACTGTTTTTT	CASSLVTGGPEKLFF